What follows is one T cell receptor (beta chain) and its context. The naive CD8 fraction comprised CD45RO-negative cells positively selected for CCR7 and excluded terminally differentiated effector memory CD45RA+ cells. The sample comes from a study of shared clonotypes between healthy human individuals. Study information: CD4 naive and CD4 memory each took three plates per donor, while CD8 naive took two and CD8 memory one.

Assay: immunoSEQ multiplex PCR; the TCRdb copy retains only in-frame clones and omits some. The repertoire holds 1.5 million to 2.5 million clones, with just under 95% as singletons. There are 14 residues in the CDR3. The germline gives CDR1 MNHEY, CDR2 SMNVEV (reference sequence). Trimming removed 6 bases at V and 6 bases at J, with 17 bases between. The material sequenced was naive CD8+ T cells sorted from blood. V is TRBV27 and J is TRBJ1-1; maybe TRBD1 (5 bases). This receptor was taken from a man younger than 35 in good health. The CDR3 loop reads CASSSWGGVSEAFF. In DNA form, the CDR3 reads TGTGCCAGCAGCTCCTGGGGGGGTGTGTCTGAAGCTTTCTTT.